This T cell receptor (beta chain) was profiled in a study of T cells in tuberculosis (dated by TCRdb to 2016 to 2019). With regard to the full study: To characterize T cells specific for the mycobacterial lipid antigen glucose monomycolate (GMM), the study used CD1B tetramers together with high-throughput TCR immunosequencing. A South African clinical cohort compared IGRA-negative adolescents, IGRA-positive adolescents with latent tuberculosis and adults with active tuberculosis, about ten per group. PBMC from active tuberculosis patients were archived either before standard anti-tuberculosis treatment began or within 7 days of its start. General conclusions and limits of the study: Smaller NN-distances were partly driven by shorter CDR3-alpha lengths in active tuberculosis patients, and statistical significance was not reached for the TCR-beta difference. Clinical samples were selected based on which cryopreserved specimens were available, and the active tuberculosis cases were adults whereas the controls were adolescents. Compared with IGRA-negative controls, TCR-alpha repertoires from active tuberculosis had smaller mean NN-distances to GMM-specific TCRs, which suggests that these TCRs underwent clonal expansion. With the diverse GMM-specific repertoire as input, a classifier achieved just over 85% accuracy (AUROC 0.7 to 0.95), whereas GEM motif frequencies as input gave under 75% accuracy.

CDR1 and CDR2 are read off the germline V gene as LGHNA and YNFKEQ. For this chain, trimming is 6 bases at the V end and 0 bases at the J end, and the number of junction bases without a gene match is 7. The CDR3, from cysteine to phenylalanine, totals 15 residues. The CDR3 DNA has 45 bases and is translated from base 1. In light of the paper, this sample's time point label describes: new active TB diagnosis, blood taken before or within 7 days of starting treatment. The active tuberculosis patients were newly diagnosed, HIV-seronegative South African adults aged 18 years or older. Confirmation of active tuberculosis was based on positive sputum smear microscopy and/or a positive M. tuberculosis culture. Unsorted cryopreserved PBMC were immunosequenced, covering on average approximately 100,000 T cells per clinical donor. For this clone: The target of this receptor is not known. No clone much larger than this one lies a single base away; base qualities are absent.

The immunoSEQ multiplex PCR assay was used to generate TCR libraries, with TCR-beta and/or TCR-alpha/delta assays applied to each sample. The Illumina high-throughput platform was used to sequence the amplified TCR libraries. The published analysis was carried out like this. Clustering and dimensionality reduction relied on pairwise TCRdist distances among GMM-specific receptors from T cells that were either sorted ex vivo or expanded in vitro. The score assigned to each clinical repertoire was mean NN-distance, meaning the average TCRdist to the nearest 10% of tetramer-positive reference sequences. GEM TCR motif frequency was computed as the fraction of unique TCRs matching known GEM sequences by V/J usage and CDR3 length. Active tuberculosis was classified by linear discriminant analysis with leave-one-out cross-validation, implemented in scikit-learn. TCRdb limited this immuneACCESS table to in-frame rearrangements with V and J called. A share of clones is missing; checked studies link under half to unresolved V genes, and the rest is unexplained. The DNA gave D and trimming, while V, J and clone size come from that table. The sample table contains 30,000 to 40,000 clones; only one count was recorded for less than 95% of them. The ten largest clones take up 3.5% to 5% of the sample.

Material: PBMCs, obtained at tuberculosis diagnosis. The clonotype comes from an adult with tuberculosis. The V and J segments used are TRBV4-2 and TRBJ1-1, with 7 bases aligning to TRBD1. The sequence in DNA is TGTGCCAGCAGTCATCCCGGGACAGTGAACACTGAAGCTTTCTTT. Its protein reads: CASSHPGTVNTEAFF.